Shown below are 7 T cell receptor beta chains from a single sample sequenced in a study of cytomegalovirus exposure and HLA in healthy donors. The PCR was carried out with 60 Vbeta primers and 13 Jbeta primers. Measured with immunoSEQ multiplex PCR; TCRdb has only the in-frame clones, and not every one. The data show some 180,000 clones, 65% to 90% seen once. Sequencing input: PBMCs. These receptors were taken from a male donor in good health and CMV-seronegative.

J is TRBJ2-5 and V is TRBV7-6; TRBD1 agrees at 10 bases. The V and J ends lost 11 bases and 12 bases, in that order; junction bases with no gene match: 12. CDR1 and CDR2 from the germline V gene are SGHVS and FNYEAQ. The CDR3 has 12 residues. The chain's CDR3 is CAGKSGTGVKYF. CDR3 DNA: TGTGCCGGGAAGTCCGGGACAGGGGTTAAGTACTTC. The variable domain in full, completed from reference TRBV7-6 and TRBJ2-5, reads GAGVSQSPRYKVTKRGQDVALRCDPISGHVSLYWYRQALGQGPEFLTYFNYEAQQDKSGLPNDRFSAERPEGSISTLTIQRTEQRDSAMYRCAGKSGTGVKYFGPGTRLLVL.

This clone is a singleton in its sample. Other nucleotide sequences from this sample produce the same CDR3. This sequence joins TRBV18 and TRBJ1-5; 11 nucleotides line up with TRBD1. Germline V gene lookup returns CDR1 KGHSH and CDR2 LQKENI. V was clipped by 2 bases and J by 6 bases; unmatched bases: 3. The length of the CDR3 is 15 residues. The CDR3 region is CASSPGTGGRQPQHF. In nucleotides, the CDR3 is TGTGCCAGCTCACCAGGGACAGGGGGTCGTCAGCCCCAGCATTTT.

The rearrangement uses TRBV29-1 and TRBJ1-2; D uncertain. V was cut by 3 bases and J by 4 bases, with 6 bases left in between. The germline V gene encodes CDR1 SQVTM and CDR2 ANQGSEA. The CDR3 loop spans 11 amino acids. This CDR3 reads CSVETSYGYTF. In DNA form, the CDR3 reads TGCAGCGTTGAGACAAGCTATGGCTACACCTTC. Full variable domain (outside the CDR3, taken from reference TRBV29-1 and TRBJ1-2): SAVISQKPSRDICQRGTSLTIQCQVDSQVTMMFWYRQQPGQSLTLIATANQGSEATYESGFVIDKFPISRPNLTFSTLTVSNMSPEDSSIYLCSVETSYGYTFGSGTRLTVV.

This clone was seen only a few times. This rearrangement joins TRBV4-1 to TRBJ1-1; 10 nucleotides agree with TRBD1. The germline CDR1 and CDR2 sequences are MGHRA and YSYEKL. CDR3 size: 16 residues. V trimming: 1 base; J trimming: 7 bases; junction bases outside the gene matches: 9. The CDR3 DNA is TGCGCCAGCAGCCAAGGACCGGGACAGGGGTTTGATGAAGCTTTCTTT. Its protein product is CASSQGPGQGFDEAFF.

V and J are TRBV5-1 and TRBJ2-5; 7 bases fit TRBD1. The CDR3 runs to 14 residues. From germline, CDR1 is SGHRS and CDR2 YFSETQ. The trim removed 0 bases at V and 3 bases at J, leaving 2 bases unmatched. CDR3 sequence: CASSLGQGEETQYF. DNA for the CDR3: TGCGCCAGCAGCTTGGGGCAGGGGGAAGAGACCCAGTACTTC.

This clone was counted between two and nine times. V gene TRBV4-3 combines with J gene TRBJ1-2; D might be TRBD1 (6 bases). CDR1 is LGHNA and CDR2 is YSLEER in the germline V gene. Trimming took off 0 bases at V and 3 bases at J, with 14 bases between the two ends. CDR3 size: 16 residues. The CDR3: CASSQDQYRQDYGYTF. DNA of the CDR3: TGCGCCAGCAGCCAAGATCAATATCGACAGGACTATGGCTACACCTTC.

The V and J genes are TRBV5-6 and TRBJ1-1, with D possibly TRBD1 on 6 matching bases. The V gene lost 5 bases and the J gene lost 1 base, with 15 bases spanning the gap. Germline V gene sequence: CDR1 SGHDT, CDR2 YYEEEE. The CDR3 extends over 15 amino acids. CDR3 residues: CASSSIRGGNTEAFF. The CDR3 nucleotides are TGTGCCAGCAGTTCGATCAGAGGGGGGAACACTGAAGCTTTCTTT.